This T cell receptor beta chain was found in a study of shared clonotypes between healthy human individuals (dated by TCRdb to 2018 to 2020). A note on the overall study: Two women and a few men aged 18 to 49 years were included in the cohort. Per donor, three plates each were used for CD4 naive and CD4 memory, two for CD8 naive, and one for CD8 memory. To estimate repertoire size and how much clonotype sharing occurs between individuals, the study deeply sequenced the blood TCR repertoires of 4 to 6 healthy adults. To increase sequencing depth and limit assay-specific biases, TCR repertoire library preparation and sequencing were carried out by different laboratories using diverse techniques. Each donor's leukapheresis produced roughly between roughly 0.85 and 9.5 billion PBMCs. The full study reports these points: Sampling was restricted to blood, and TCR repertoires in tissues likely differ from the TCR repertoires found in blood. Because the study included only a small number of donors, the genetic and exposure-history diversity represented was limited. Naive subsets generally had larger estimated clonotype richness than memory subsets. Based on pairwise subsampling, the degree of clonotype sharing among donors was expected to be affected by sequencing depth. Rarefaction of sorted-subset datasets indicated incomplete sequencing despite the large sequencing depth. Clonotypes shared by all four sorted-subset donors showed higher generation probabilities than non-shared clonotypes. When a few donors were compared, the shared fraction of clonotypes was about 5.4% for naive CD4, approximately 3.3% for naive CD8, about 2.5% for memory CD4, and less than 0.5% for memory CD8.

CDR1 and CDR2 are read off the germline V gene as ENHRY and SYGVKD. The germline V and J ends show losses of 3 bases and 2 bases respectively, and no gene match explains 11 bases of the junction. The CDR3 goes from the cysteine to the phenylalanine over 18 residues. Here the CDR3 DNA is all that survives: 54 bases in frame from base 1. CD8 naive samples were CD45RO-negative cells positively selected for CCR7, giving a CD45RA+CCR7+ population that excluded TemRA cells. The donors were healthy, HIV-negative adults with no recently reported acute infections or vaccinations. All donors were Caucasian adults living in Nashville, Tennessee, USA. After blood collection by leukapheresis, PBMCs were isolated using Ficoll-Histopaque density gradient centrifugation and then cryopreserved in the vapor phase of liquid nitrogen. Analytical flow cytometry was used to check the purity and quantity of every magnetically sorted T cell population. From each sorted fraction, genomic DNA was isolated and quantified by UV absorbance on a Nanodrop 2000c.

With respect to this clone: Its specific antigen is unknown. No qualities accompany the bases; no much larger clone lies one base away.

Using the deep immunoSEQ assay, TCR CDR3 regions were amplified from genomic DNA by multiplex PCR. Extracted genomic DNA from each cell subset was distributed evenly across all wells of several immunoSEQ 96-well plates, and each plate was treated as a replicate. For sorted subsets, each replicate PCR was loaded with about 0.2 ug genomic DNA, equivalent to 25,000 to 35,000 T cell genomes. Purified libraries were quantified with a Qubit 3.0 fluorometer, sized on a Bioanalyzer 2100, and re-quantified with the KAPA Library Quantification kit. A separate single-read 150-cycle Illumina NextSeq 550 flow cell was used to sequence each immunoSEQ 96-well plate. In the source study's methods: Because only junctional sequences without quality scores were contained in the immunoSEQ output, filtering matching that applied to full-length reads could not be performed. Sequences were annotated with PyIR, a Python wrapper for IgBLAST v1.9, using IMGT germline references to assign V/J genes and CDR3. Reads with weak V/J assignments (E-value above 1e-6), missing CDR3, stop codons, out-of-frame junctions, or ambiguous translated residues were removed. A V3J clonotype was defined by an identical inferred V gene, J gene, and CDR3 amino acid sequence. To compute the percentage overlap between repertoires, the number of shared unique clonotypes was divided by the size of the smaller repertoire. Richness of each repertoire was evaluated using RTK rarefaction, the Chao1 estimator, and Recon v2.1 estimates of unobserved clonotypes. OLGA was used to compute generation probabilities for all TCRbeta clonotypes that the gDNA method yielded from a handful of donors. Imported from immuneACCESS, the table was reduced by TCRdb to in-frame sequences with V and J called. These copies leave out some clones; in studies compared against another copy, an unresolved V gene accounts for under half, and the cause of the remainder is not known. From that table come the V and J calls and clone size; the DNA was used to work out D and trimming. This sample holds around 2.1 million clones; about 92% were observed only once. The ten top clones hold more than 1.5% of the sample.

The material sequenced was naive CD8+ T cells from PBMCs. What the cell subset or site label conveys for this sample: CD45RA+CCR7+. The sequence came from a man younger than 30 in good health. Some clones in this sample may be carry-over from other donors' samples. The chain employs TRBV10-3 and TRBJ2-3; 10 central nucleotides agree with TRBD2. The CDR3 protein: CAISDPILAGVNTDTQYF. The nucleotides are TGTGCCATCAGTGACCCAATTCTAGCGGGAGTCAACACAGATACGCAGTATTTT.